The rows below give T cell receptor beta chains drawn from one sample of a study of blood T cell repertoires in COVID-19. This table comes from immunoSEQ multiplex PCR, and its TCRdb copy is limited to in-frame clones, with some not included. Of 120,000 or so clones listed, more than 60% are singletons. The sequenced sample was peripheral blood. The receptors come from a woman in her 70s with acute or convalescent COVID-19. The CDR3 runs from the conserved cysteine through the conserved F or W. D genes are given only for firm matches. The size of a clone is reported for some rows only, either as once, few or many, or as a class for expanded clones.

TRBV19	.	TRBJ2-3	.	TGTGCCAGTAGTATAGGAGGTGGGGCTGGCACAGATACGCAGTATTTT	CASSIGGGAGTDTQYF
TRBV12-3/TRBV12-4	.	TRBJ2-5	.	TGTGCCAGCAGCCCCACAGGGCAAGAGACCCAGTACTTC	CASSPTGQETQYF
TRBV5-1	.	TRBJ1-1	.	TGCGCCAGCAGCTTGGGAGGGGTTGTGGGGGCGAACACTGAAGCTTTCTTT	CASSLGGVVGANTEAFF
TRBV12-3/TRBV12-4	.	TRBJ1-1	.	TGTACCAGCAGCACCGGGGGATTTGAAGCTTTCTTT	CTSSTGGFEAFF
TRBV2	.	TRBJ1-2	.	TGTGCCAGCAGCCGGACAGACATGACTAACTATGGCTACACCTTC	CASSRTDMTNYGYTF
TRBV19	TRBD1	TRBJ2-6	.	TGTGCCAGTAGTAGACAGGGTGGGGCCAACGTCCTGACTTTC	CASSRQGGANVLTF
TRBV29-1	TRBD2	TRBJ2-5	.	TGCAGCGTTGTAGCGGGGATGTTGGAGACCCAGTACTTC	CSVVAGMLETQYF
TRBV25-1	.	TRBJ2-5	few	TGTGCCAGCAGTGGGGGGGTGGACAAGTCCCAAGAGACCCAGTACTTC	CASSGGVDKSQETQYF
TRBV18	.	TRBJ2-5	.	TGTGCCAGCTCACCACCGTCAAGCACTGAGACCCAGTACTTC	CASSPPSSTETQYF
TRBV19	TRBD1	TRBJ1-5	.	TGTGCCAGTAGTATAAGACAGGGCGGGACTCAGCCCCAGCATTTT	CASSIRQGGTQPQHF
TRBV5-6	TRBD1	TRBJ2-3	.	TGTGCCAGCAGCGGGACAGCCACAGATACGCAGTATTTT	CASSGTATDTQYF